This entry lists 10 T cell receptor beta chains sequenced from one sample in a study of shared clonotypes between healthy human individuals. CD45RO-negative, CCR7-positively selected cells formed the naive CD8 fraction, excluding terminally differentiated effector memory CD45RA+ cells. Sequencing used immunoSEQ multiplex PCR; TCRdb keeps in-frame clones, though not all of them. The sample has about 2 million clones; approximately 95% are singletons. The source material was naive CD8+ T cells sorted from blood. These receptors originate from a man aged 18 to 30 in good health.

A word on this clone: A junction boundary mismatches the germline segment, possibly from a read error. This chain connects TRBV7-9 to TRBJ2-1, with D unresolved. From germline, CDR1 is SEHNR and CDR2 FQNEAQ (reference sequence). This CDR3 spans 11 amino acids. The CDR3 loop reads CASSLTRERFF. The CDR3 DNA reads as TGTGCCAGCAGCTTAACCAGAGAGCGGTTCTTC.

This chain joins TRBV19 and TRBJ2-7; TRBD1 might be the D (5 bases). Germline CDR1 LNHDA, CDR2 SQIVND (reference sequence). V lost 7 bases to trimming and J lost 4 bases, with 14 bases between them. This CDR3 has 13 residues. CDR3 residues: CASTNTPGYEQYF. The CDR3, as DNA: TGTGCCAGTACCAATACCCCAGGGTACGAGCAGTACTTC.

CDR3 sequence (DNA): TGTGCCAGTAGTATGCGGGACAGGGCCTACAATGAGCAGTTCTTC. The encoded protein is CASSMRDRAYNEQFF. The V and J genes are TRBV19 and TRBJ2-1; 9 bases match TRBD1. Germline-derived CDR1 and CDR2 are LNHDA and SQIVND (reference sequence). J gave up 2 bases and V 3 bases, and 2 bases lay outside the gene matches. The CDR3 spans 15 residues.

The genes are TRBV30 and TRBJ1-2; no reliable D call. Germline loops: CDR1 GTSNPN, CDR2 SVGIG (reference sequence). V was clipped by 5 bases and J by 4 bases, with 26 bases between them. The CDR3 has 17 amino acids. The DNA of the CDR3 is TGTGCCTGGGGTGCCGAGGTCGGCAGCCTCTGGGGCTATGGCTACACCTTC. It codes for CAWGAEVGSLWGYGYTF.

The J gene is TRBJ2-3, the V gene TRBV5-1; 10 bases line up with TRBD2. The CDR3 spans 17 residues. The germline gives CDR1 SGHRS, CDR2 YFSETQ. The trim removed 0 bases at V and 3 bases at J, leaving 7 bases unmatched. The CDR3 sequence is CASSLEFTSGVTDTQYF. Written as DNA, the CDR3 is TGCGCCAGCAGCTTGGAATTTACTAGCGGGGTTACAGATACGCAGTATTTT.

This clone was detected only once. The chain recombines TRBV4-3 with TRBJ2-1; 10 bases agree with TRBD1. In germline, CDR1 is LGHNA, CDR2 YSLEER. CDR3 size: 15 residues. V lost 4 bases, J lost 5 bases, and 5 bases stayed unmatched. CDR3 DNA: TGCGCCAGCAGCCCGGACAGGGGGTATAACAATGAGCAGTTCTTC. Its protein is CASSPDRGYNNEQFF.

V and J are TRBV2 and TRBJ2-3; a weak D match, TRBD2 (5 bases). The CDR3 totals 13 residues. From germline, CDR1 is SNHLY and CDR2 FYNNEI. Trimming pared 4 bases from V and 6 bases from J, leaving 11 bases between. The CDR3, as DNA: TGTGCCAGCAGTGTCTTTAGCGAGGATACGCAGTATTTT. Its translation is CASSVFSEDTQYF.

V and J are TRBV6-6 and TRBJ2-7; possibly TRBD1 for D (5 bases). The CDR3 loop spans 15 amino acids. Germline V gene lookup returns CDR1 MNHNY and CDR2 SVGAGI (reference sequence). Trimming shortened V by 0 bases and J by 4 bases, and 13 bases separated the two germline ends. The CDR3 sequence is CASSYSRQGGYEQYF. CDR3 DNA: TGTGCCAGCAGTTACTCGAGGCAGGGCGGTTACGAGCAGTACTTC.

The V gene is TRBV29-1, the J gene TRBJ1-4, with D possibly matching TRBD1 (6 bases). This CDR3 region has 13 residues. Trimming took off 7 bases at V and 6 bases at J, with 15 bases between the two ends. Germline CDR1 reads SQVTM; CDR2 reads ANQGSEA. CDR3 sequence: CSAITRGDEKLFF. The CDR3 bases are TGCAGCGCCATTACCAGGGGTGATGAAAAACTGTTTTTT.

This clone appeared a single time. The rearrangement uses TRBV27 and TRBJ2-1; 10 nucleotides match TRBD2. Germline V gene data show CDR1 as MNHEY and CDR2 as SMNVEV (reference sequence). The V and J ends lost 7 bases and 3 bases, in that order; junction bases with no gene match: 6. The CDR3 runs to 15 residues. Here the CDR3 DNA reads TGTGCCAGCACTTCGACTAGCGGGTTCTACAATGAGCAGTTCTTC. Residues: CASTSTSGFYNEQFF.